The sequence of this T cell receptor beta chain was determined in a study of cytomegalovirus exposure and HLA in healthy donors listed by TCRdb under 2017. In the study overall: An earlier analysis of roughly 500 of the donors reported approximately 290 Gb of sequence data and some 120 million unique TCR beta sequences from around 200 million T cells. About 280 gigabases of sequencing data and 91 million or so unique TCR sequences made up an early release that covered fewer than 650 HLA-typed donors. An earlier analysis of fewer than 750 of the donors used high-throughput TCR beta sequencing to judge whether each TCR beta V gene segment behaved as functional or pseudogenic. High-throughput TCR immunosequencing, statistical association of individual TCRs with disease status, and machine learning were combined to predict cytomegalovirus infection status. Of the roughly 400 genotyped donors, 65% to 90% were placed in the genetic ancestry cluster associated with self-reported Caucasian donors. About five DR-DQ haplotypes were handled as single units for association and clustering because linkage in the cohort was strong. The study was designed to test whether signatures of past pathogen exposure could be identified by cataloging public T cell receptors. The T cell repertoires of around 730 subjects were profiled by immunosequencing and related to cytomegalovirus serostatus. Along with the approximately 670-subject first cohort, a separate validation cohort of over a hundred different subjects was used. To study patterns of TCR occurrence, a later analysis re-analyzed previously published TCR beta repertoires from 550 to 800 donors and added high-resolution HLA genotyping. Donor age, sex, ethnicity and CMV serostatus were compiled alongside the repertoire data. A later genetic analysis used genome-wide SNP genotypes for about three fifths of the roughly 700 donors, treating that subset as a discovery cohort. Rather than using new phenotypic data, the later analysis identified candidate immune exposures from TCR beta sequences and from how often those sequences occurred across donors. Every repertoire in the discovery cohort had been generated on one and the same sequencing platform. Typing coverage varied by locus: roughly 629-630 donors for A, B, C, DRB1 and DQB1; more than 500 for DQA1; around 570 for DPA1; 450 to 480 for DPB1. Across some 400 genotyped donors of the cohort, an average of approximately 200,000 unique TCR beta nucleotide sequences per donor were sequenced, and roughly 18% of those sequences were non-productive. Both class I and class II loci were covered by HLA typing, at four-digit resolution.

The library relied on the immunoSEQ multiplex PCR assay. For the multiplex PCR, a mixture combining 60 forward primers for TCR Vbeta segments and 13 reverse primers for TCR Jbeta segments was used. The CDR3 region of rearranged TCR beta genes was amplified from genomic DNA by a multiplex PCR assay. The Illumina HiSeq System was used to sequence the amplified TCR beta libraries as 87-base-pair reads. Concerning the study's data processing: In a later analysis, about 80 million unique TCR beta chains were counted across the 500 to 700 repertoires, and roughly 9.9 million of these chains were shared by at least two donors. Raw reads were error-corrected and collapsed into unique sequences by a nearest-neighbor algorithm in which closely related sequences were merged to remove PCR and sequencing errors. To assign V, D and J gene segments, CDR3 sequences were aligned to IMGT reference sequences. For a sequence to be retained, at least a six-nucleotide match to both a V gene segment and a J gene segment was required. Rearrangements were called productive when the CDR3 lacked stop codons and stayed in frame with V and J; all others were non-productive. CDR3 was defined according to IMGT convention as the region running from the second conserved V-encoded cysteine to the conserved J-encoded phenylalanine. In an earlier analysis of roughly 610 of the donors, sequences lacking an unambiguous match to a single V gene segment were excluded. In an earlier analysis of more than 500 of the donors, a V segment was called functional when productive rearrangements were above 56.7%, and segregating when the standard deviation between donors exceeded 5%. A statistical classification framework was developed to diagnose cytomegalovirus status using the catalog of TCR beta chain sequences. A later analysis assigned V and J genes by comparing TCR nucleotide sequences with IMGT/GENE-DB human TR gene sequences. A later analysis assigned CDR3 sequences and most-parsimonious VDJ recombination scenarios with the TCRdist pipeline. A later analysis defined each TCR beta chain by its CDR3 amino acid sequence plus V-gene family, and excluded reads lacking a unique V-gene family. In a later analysis, 450 to 600 highly shared, low-generation-probability nucleotide sequences were removed to address suspected cross-contamination and a sequencing artifact. In a later analysis, a clonal expansion index for each public chain was calculated from normalized within-repertoire ranks of inferred template counts. Generation probabilities in a later analysis came from a VDJ recombination model fitted to out-of-frame rearrangements, and those results were checked against IGoR. Hypergeometric tests were used in a later analysis to score TCR-TCR, TCR-HLA and TCR-CMV co-occurrence, with a repertoire-size bias correction applied to the TCR pairs. To estimate false discovery rates, a later analysis permuted the HLA or CMV assignments 20 times. In a later analysis, co-occurring TCRs were grouped with DBSCAN, and TCRdist sequence similarity was added when clustering was performed within HLA-allele-positive subsets. Co-occurrence clustering excluded repertoires with fewer than 30,000 or more than 120,000 public chains, plus five with anomalous nucleotide sharing. TCRdb took over this immuneACCESS table, retaining in-frame rearrangements with V and J assigned. Such tables are incomplete; in checked studies, under half of the missing clones stem from an unresolved V gene, and the remainder is unexplained. Clone size and V and J calls were adopted from that table, with D and trimming inferred from the DNA. The sample includes approximately 250,000 clones, with about 85% observed a single time. Of the sample, around 0.23% falls within the top ten clones.

In total, 600 or so healthy bone marrow donors made up the cohort. All cohort members were sampled while nominally healthy, although unrecorded immune exposures were likely present. The donor was CMV seronegative and belonged to the group of approximately 320 seronegative cohort members. Every donor gave a peripheral blood sample, and the peripheral blood mononuclear cells from that sample were used for TCR beta sequencing. The Qiagen DNeasy Blood Extraction Kit was used to extract genomic DNA from the blood cell samples. V is cut back by 3 bases and J by 2 bases, with 5 bases in the junction unmatched. The germline V gene specifies SGHVS as CDR1 and FNYEAQ as CDR2. The CDR3 has 17 amino acids, counting the end cysteine and phenylalanine. Just CDR3 DNA is preserved here, 51 bases in frame from base 1. In the case of this clone: Which antigen it targets is not known. Nothing much larger sits one base from this clone, and base qualities are not available.

The research as a whole found: Because counts were too low, 15 to 20 rarely observed V segments, including chromosome 9 orphons, were excluded from the earlier analysis of about 500 of the donors. A cluster of highly shared sequence variants was judged likely to represent a technical artifact of the sequencing pipeline. Linkage disequilibrium might explain the correlated functional status among segregating V segments, but an unknown experimental factor could not be excluded. In a later analysis, the rate of TCR association differed among HLA loci, with DRB1 alleles having the most associated TCRs and HLA-C alleles having the fewest. A total of some 180 TCR beta chains were listed by the study as associated with cytomegalovirus. In both the original and validation cohorts, the classifier was reported to diagnose cytomegalovirus status with high specificity and sensitivity. The presence/absence analyses assumed that sequencing depth was roughly uniform across donors, and that assumption may not be true. According to the authors, the approach could potentially be generalized to other disease states and immunological phenotypes. In a later genetic analysis, fewer N-insertions in productive TCRs were reported among donors in an Asian-associated ancestry cluster than the roughly 700-donor mean. V-gene and J-gene trimming of TCR beta chains was associated with a missense DCLRE1C variant in a later genetic analysis, and the association was replicated in an independent cohort. A further reported finding was that TCR beta sequences accurately predicted the HLA-A and HLA-B alleles for most subjects in the first cohort. Compared with equally common non-associated chains, HLA-associated TCR beta chains in a later analysis were more clonally expanded and had lower generation probabilities. Most TCR sequences were seen in very few donors, while some public TCRs were found in many individuals. HLA typing was unavailable for some donors at each locus, so association tests used only the typed subset. According to a later analysis, parvovirus B19, influenza, CMV and Epstein-Barr virus appeared linked to several top co-occurrence clusters. Assigning TCR associations to individual alleles was difficult when HLA alleles, especially DR and DQ, strongly co-occurred. Only TCR beta chains were sequenced in this cohort, and the absence of alpha or paired-chain data limited detectable features. In a later analysis, 16,951 TCR beta sequences were associated with specific HLA alleles at a false discovery rate of 0.05. Immune exposure information for the cohort was limited to CMV serostatus. Some IMGT-functional V segments, including TRBV6-2 and TRBV6-3, could not be told apart with the 87-base-pair reads, so those segments were excluded. In an earlier analysis of more than 500 of the donors, most TCR beta V segments appeared in productive rearrangements about 87% or about 30% of the time, broadly matching IMGT annotations. According to a later analysis, most CMV-associated TCR beta chains appeared to be HLA-restricted, and the HLA associations seemed to be driven largely by CMV exposure. A few of the identified cytomegalovirus-associated TCR beta chains were confirmed in vitro to be specific for cytomegalovirus antigens.

The chain uses TRBV7-6 and TRBJ2-3; a stretch of 13 junction bases matches TRBD2. This receptor was identified in a girl aged 2-9 years in good health and CMV-seronegative. Sequences were obtained from PBMCs. In nucleotide form, the sequence is TGTGCCAGCAGCTTGGGGACTAGCGGGATTTTCACAGATACGCAGTATTTT. It encodes CASSLGTSGIFTDTQYF.